The sequence of this T cell receptor (beta chain) was determined in a study of shared T cell receptors in the human thymus. Sequencing used immunoSEQ multiplex PCR; TCRdb keeps in-frame clones, though not all of them. This table holds more than 550,000 clones, 70% to 90% found once. Germline CDR1 SNHLY, CDR2 FYNNEI. Trimming took 9 bases from V and 0 from J, leaving 15 bases between them. The CDR3 runs to 16 residues. A further study also used this sample, focusing on human thymus T cells.

This chain connects TRBV2 to TRBJ2-6; D might be TRBD2 (7 bases). The receptor was isolated from a girl in the first two years of life with a congenital heart defect. Sequencing used thymocytes. CDR3 DNA: TGTGCCAGGACCCGGGGGGCGAGCTCTGGGGCCAACGTCCTGACTTTC. This gives the protein CARTRGASSGANVLTF.